The 24 T cell receptor beta chains below were found in one sample sequenced in a study of T-cell memory formation after mild COVID-19. TCRdb redid the calling of the 5' RACE reads with MiXCR, one entry per CDR3 protein. The repertoire includes under 150,000 distinct CDR3 sequences, 20% to 25% of them detected once, and about two fifths sits in the top ten. Sequences were obtained from PBMCs or a T cell subset sorted from them (not recorded which). The origin of the receptors is a young man who had mild COVID-19 (a few samples of this study predate the infection). Cell type and time point are not known.

This clonotype was picked up a small number of times. The chain employs TRBV29-1 and TRBJ2-5; 7 bases match TRBD2. V shed 3 bases and J 3 bases; nucleotides not matched to a gene: 10. Germline V gene lookup returns CDR1 SQVTM and CDR2 ANQGSEA. There are 15 residues in the CDR3. This CDR3 is CSVEGTTLTEETQYF. Written as DNA, the CDR3 is TGCAGCGTTGAGGGGACTACACTCACGGAAGAGACCCAGTACTTC.

The CDR3 sequence: CASSSQGYEAFF. The CDR3 region has the DNA TGTGCCAGCAGTTCCCAGGGGTATGAAGCTTTCTTT. The rearrangement links TRBV7-9 to TRBJ1-1; a weak D match, TRBD1 (6 bases). Trimming shortened V by 6 bases and J by 7 bases, and 12 bases separated the two germline ends. This CDR3 region has 12 residues. Germline V gives CDR1 SEHNR, CDR2 FQNEAQ (reference sequence).

The gene calls are TRBV5-8 and TRBJ2-1; 10 bases are a match to TRBD2. CDR1 is SGHTS, CDR2 YDEGEE, per germline. The CDR3 has 15 amino acids. V trimming: 3 bases; J trimming: 8 bases; junction bases outside the gene matches: 8. In DNA, the CDR3 is TGTGCCAGCAGCTCCGTGCTAGCGGGGGTAGATGAGCAGTTCTTC. It translates to CASSSVLAGVDEQFF.

In this sample, this clonotype turned up a few times. The chain has TRBV6-2 or TRBV6-3 and TRBJ2-7, with D possibly called TRBD1 or TRBD2 (5 bases each). CDR1 MNHEY and CDR2 SVGEGT come from the germline V gene. Trimming took 7 bases from V and 2 from J, leaving 15 bases between them. CDR3 length: 14 amino acids. CDR3 residues: CASKKPGPTYEQYF. The CDR3 DNA reads as TGTGCCAGCAAGAAGCCGGGACCAACCTACGAGCAGTACTTC.

The chain employs TRBV4-3 and TRBJ2-7; D is unclear. Germline CDR1 reads LGHNA; CDR2 reads YSLEER. Trimming pared 4 bases from V and 3 bases from J, leaving 22 bases between. The CDR3 is 17 residues long. The CDR3 DNA follows: TGCGCCAGCAGCCTAACCGGTACTCCCGACTCAGACTACGAGCAGTACGTC. Protein: CASSLTGTPDSDYEQYV.

The chain joins TRBV7-9 to TRBJ1-1, with a tentative D call TRBD1 (6 bases). The germline V gene encodes CDR1 SEHNR and CDR2 FQNEAQ (reference sequence). The CDR3 covers 16 residues. V was clipped by 5 bases and J by 3 bases, with 19 bases between them. For the CDR3, the DNA is TGTGCCAGCAGCCCTAGGAGGGTGGGGGGCTACACTGAAGCTTTCTTT. Translating gives CASSPRRVGGYTEAFF.

This clonotype was picked up a small number of times. The chain joins TRBV5-1 to TRBJ2-1, with D possibly matching TRBD1 (6 bases). The germline V gene encodes CDR1 SGHRS and CDR2 YFSETQ. This CDR3 spans 17 amino acids. Trimming shortened V by 1 base and J by 2 bases, and 16 bases separated the two germline ends. The CDR3 protein is CASSLSIGTKAYNEQFF. DNA of the CDR3: TGCGCCAGCAGCTTGAGTATCGGGACAAAGGCCTACAATGAGCAGTTCTTC.

This clonotype was counted a single time. This sequence joins TRBV6-5 and TRBJ2-2; D is possibly TRBD1 (5 bases). This CDR3 is built from 15 residues. The germline CDR1 and CDR2 sequences are MNHEY and SVGAGI. Trimming stripped 6 bases from V and 3 bases from J, with 14 bases between. The CDR3 reads CASSPLLGDTGELFF. The CDR3 nucleotides read TGTGCCAGCAGCCCCCTCCTAGGGGACACCGGGGAGCTGTTTTTT.

This clonotype was counted a few times. The chain has TRBV7-6 and TRBJ2-7; a weak D match, TRBD2 (6 bases). The CDR3 totals 14 residues. CDR1 is SGHVS and CDR2 is FNYEAQ in the germline V gene. V lost 5 bases to trimming and J lost 2 bases, with 13 bases between them. In DNA, the CDR3 is TGTGCCAGCAGCGCGGGGACGGGTGCCTACGAGCAGTACGTC. Protein: CASSAGTGAYEQYV.

This clonotype was observed a few times. V is TRBV6-1 and J is TRBJ2-3; the D call may be TRBD1 or TRBD2 (5 bases each). There are 16 residues in the CDR3. Per germline, CDR1 MNHNS and CDR2 SASEGT. Trimming cost V 2 bases and J 0 bases, with 12 bases left between them. Written as DNA, the CDR3 is TGTGCCAGCAGTGAATTTATCCGGGACAGCACAGATACGCAGTATTTT. Amino acid sequence: CASSEFIRDSTDTQYF.

Relative to its sample, this clonotype is medium-sized. V gene TRBV7-3 combines with J gene TRBJ1-1, with TRBD1 matching 7 bases. CDR1 SGHTA and CDR2 FQGTGA come from the germline V gene. The CDR3 is 13 residues long. V lost 4 bases to trimming and J lost 6 bases; unmatched junction nucleotides: 5. The CDR3 region is CASSWYRGSEAFF. The CDR3 DNA reads as TGTGCCAGCAGCTGGTACAGGGGATCTGAAGCTTTCTTT.

The J gene is TRBJ1-2, the V gene TRBV12-3 or TRBV12-4, with D perhaps TRBD1 (5 bases). The CDR3 consists of 13 residues. V lost 5 bases and J lost 8, with 15 bases in between. The CDR3 loop is CASSLDTARGYTF. The DNA for the CDR3 is TGTGCCAGCAGTCTGGACACCGCTCGGGGCTACACCTTC.

This clonotype was counted a few times. The chain links TRBV12-3 or TRBV12-4 to TRBJ2-2; tentatively, D is TRBD2 (5 bases). The length of the CDR3 is 14 residues. With 5 bases removed from V and 1 base from J, the gap between germline ends came to 8 bases. CDR3 DNA sequence: TGTGCCAGCAGTGAACGGGGGAACACCGGGGAGCTGTTTTTT. Protein: CASSERGNTGELFF.

This clonotype was seen more than once but under ten times. The CDR3 protein is CATRPGSYNEQFF. Written as DNA, the CDR3 is TGTGCCACCCGCCCGGGATCCTACAATGAGCAGTTCTTC. The chain joins TRBV19 to TRBJ2-1, with D perhaps matching TRBD2 (5 bases). This CDR3 has 13 amino acids. Germline V gene lookup returns CDR1 LNHDA and CDR2 SQIVND (reference sequence). Trimming left V 10 bases short and J 1 base short, with 11 bases between.

This chain connects TRBV28 to TRBJ1-4; 10 bases map to TRBD1. CDR3 size: 17 residues. CDR1 is MDHEN and CDR2 is SYDVKM in the germline V gene. V trimming: 4 bases; J trimming: 3 bases; junction bases outside the gene matches: 8. The CDR3 protein is CASSSGQGVGSNEKLFF. The CDR3 nucleotides read TGTGCCAGCAGTTCCGGACAGGGGGTCGGATCTAATGAAAAACTGTTTTTT. The full variable domain, its missing parts supplied by reference TRBV28 and TRBJ1-4, is DVKVTQSSRYLVKRTGEKVFLECVQDMDHENMFWYRQDPGLGLRLIYFSYDVKMKEKGDIPEGYSVSREKKERFSLILESASTNQTSMYLCASSSGQGVGSNEKLFFGSGTQLSVL.

The chain carries TRBV4-2 and TRBJ2-2, with TRBD1 as a possible D gene (6 bases). The CDR3 extends over 16 amino acids. V was pared by 1 base and J by 0 bases, with 9 bases between. The germline V gene has CDR1 LGHNA and CDR2 YNFKEQ. The CDR3 loop reads CASSQGTASNTGELFF. As DNA, the CDR3 is TGTGCCAGCAGCCAAGGGACAGCCTCGAACACCGGGGAGCTGTTTTTT.

The chain has TRBV6-5 and TRBJ2-3; D possibly uses TRBD1 or TRBD2 (6 bases each). Between the trimmed V and J ends, which lost 2 bases and 5 bases, there was a span of 14 bases. CDR1 and CDR2 from the germline V gene are MNHEY and SVGAGI. The CDR3 loop spans 15 amino acids. DNA for the CDR3: TGTGCCAGCAGTTACGGGGGGCGCATTCAAGATACGCAGTATTTT. It codes for CASSYGGRIQDTQYF.

V and J are TRBV5-1 and TRBJ2-1; D tentatively reads TRBD1 or TRBD2 (5 bases each). Germline V gene sequence: CDR1 SGHRS, CDR2 YFSETQ. The CDR3 sequence is 12 residues long. Deletions cut 2 bases from V and 8 bases from J, with 8 bases between. CDR3: CASSFGDDEQFF. CDR3 sequence (DNA): TGCGCCAGCAGCTTCGGGGACGATGAGCAGTTCTTC. Complete variable domain (other parts from reference TRBV5-1 and TRBJ2-1): KAGVTQTPRYLIKTRGQQVTLSCSPISGHRSVSWYQQTPGQGLQFLFEYFSETQRNKGNFPGRFSGRQFSNSRSEMNVSTLELGDSALYLCASSFGDDEQFFGPGTRLTVL.

This clonotype was seen a few times. The V and J genes are TRBV28 and TRBJ1-4; TRBD1 matches 10 bases. V was pared by 7 bases and J by 6 bases, with 5 bases of the junction left unmatched. CDR3 length equals 14 residues. Germline V CDR1 and CDR2: MDHEN, SYDVKM. CDR3 amino acids: CASIPGQGYEKLFF. The CDR3 coding sequence is TGTGCCAGCATCCCGGGACAGGGGTATGAAAAACTGTTTTTT.

The V gene is TRBV29-1, the J gene TRBJ2-2; TRBD1 matches at 8 bases. The junction had 8 bases not matched to a gene; V was cut back by 1 base and J by 7 bases. The CDR3 runs 15 residues. Germline V lookup: CDR1 SQVTM, CDR2 ANQGSEA. CDR3 sequence: CSVEAMGQVGGELFF. CDR3 sequence (DNA): TGCAGCGTTGAAGCAATGGGACAGGTTGGCGGGGAGCTGTTTTTT.

Judged by abundance, this clonotype is medium-sized (0.01 to 0.1%). V is TRBV6-4 and J is TRBJ2-3, with 7 bases fitting TRBD1. The CDR3 runs to 14 residues. Germline V gene data show CDR1 as MRHNA and CDR2 as SNTAGT. The V gene end was trimmed by 6 bases and the J gene end by 3 bases; junction bases not matched to a gene: 6. CDR3 sequence reads: CASSPGQATDTQYF. The CDR3 DNA reads TGTGCCAGCAGCCCTGGACAGGCAACAGATACGCAGTATTTT.

V and J are TRBV6-2 or TRBV6-3 and TRBJ2-1; D gene ambiguous. Germline CDR1 reads MNHEY; CDR2 reads SVGEGT. V was trimmed by 4 bases and J by 4 bases, leaving 11 bases between them. This CDR3 is 14 amino acids long. The CDR3 DNA reads TGTGCCAGCAGTTTCGAACCGGAATACAATGAGCAGTTCTTC. Translation: CASSFEPEYNEQFF.

This clonotype has a handful of counts. This chain uses TRBV12-3 or TRBV12-4 with TRBJ1-1; D unresolved. V was clipped by 2 bases and J by 4 bases, with 8 bases between them. The CDR3 covers 13 residues. The CDR3 region is CASSLYGVTEAFF. Here the CDR3 DNA reads TGTGCCAGCAGTTTATACGGGGTCACTGAAGCTTTCTTT.

V is TRBV11-2 and J is TRBJ1-4; D not resolved. V was cut by 0 bases and J by 11 bases, with 10 bases left in between. The CDR3 has 13 amino acids. Germline V gene sequence: CDR1 SGHAT, CDR2 FQNNGV. In DNA form, the CDR3 reads TGTGCCAGCAGCTTAGATCTCGGAGGGAAACTGTTTTTT. It codes for CASSLDLGGKLFF.